This T cell receptor beta chain derives from a study of T cells expressing NK-cell markers. Study-level findings and limits: Dominant NKG2C+ clonotypes accounted for roughly 1.0-8% of CD8+ T cells in about 6 donors. The CD3+CD56-NKG2C+ fraction of a few donors was also led by these clonotypes.

5'RACE template switching with UMIs produced the TCR beta cDNA. From its re-call of the 5' RACE reads, TCRdb lists each CDR3 protein once, without DNA. This sample contains about 380,000 distinct CDR3 sequences. Notes on this clonotype: The antigen is unknown.

Germline V gives CDR1 KGHSH, CDR2 LQKENI. The CDR3 loop spans 15 amino acids. Sequenced: blood T cells: a sorted CD56 or NKG2C T cell subset, CD4+ or CD8+ T cells, or bulk PBMC T cells (not recorded which). This receptor was identified in a man aged 18 to 69 in good health. The chain recombines TRBV18 with TRBJ2-1; TCRdb proposes TRBD2, but this gene call is untestable without DNA. CDR3 sequence: CASSPPSGASVKQFF.